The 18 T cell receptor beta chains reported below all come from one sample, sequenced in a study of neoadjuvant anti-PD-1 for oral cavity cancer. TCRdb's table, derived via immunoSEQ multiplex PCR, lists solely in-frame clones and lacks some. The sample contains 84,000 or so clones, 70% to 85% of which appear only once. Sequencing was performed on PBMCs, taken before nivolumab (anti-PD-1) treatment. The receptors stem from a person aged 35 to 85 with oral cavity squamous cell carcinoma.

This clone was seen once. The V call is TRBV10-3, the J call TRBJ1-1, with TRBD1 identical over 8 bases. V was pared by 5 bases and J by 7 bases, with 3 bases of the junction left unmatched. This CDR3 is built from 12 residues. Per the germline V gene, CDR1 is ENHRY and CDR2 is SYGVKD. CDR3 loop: CAISRTGLEAFF. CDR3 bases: TGTGCCATCAGTAGGACAGGGCTTGAAGCTTTCTTT.

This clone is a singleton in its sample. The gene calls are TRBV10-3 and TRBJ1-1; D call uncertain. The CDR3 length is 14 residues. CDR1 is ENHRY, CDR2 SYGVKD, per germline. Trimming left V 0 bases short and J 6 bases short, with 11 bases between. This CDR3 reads CAISESEGFSEAFF. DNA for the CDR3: TGTGCCATCAGTGAGTCGGAAGGGTTTTCTGAAGCTTTCTTT.

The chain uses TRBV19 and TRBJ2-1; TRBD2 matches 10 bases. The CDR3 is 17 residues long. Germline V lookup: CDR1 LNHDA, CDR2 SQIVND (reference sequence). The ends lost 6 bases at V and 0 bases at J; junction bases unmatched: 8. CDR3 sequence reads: CASRSGTSALSYNEQFF. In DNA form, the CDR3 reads TGTGCCAGTAGATCCGGGACTAGCGCTCTCTCCTACAATGAGCAGTTCTTC.

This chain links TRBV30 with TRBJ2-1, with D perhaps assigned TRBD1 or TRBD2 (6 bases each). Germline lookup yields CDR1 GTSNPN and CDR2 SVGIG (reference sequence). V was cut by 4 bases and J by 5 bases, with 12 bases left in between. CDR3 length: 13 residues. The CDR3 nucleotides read TGTGCCTGGATGGGCGGGACAAACAATGAGCAGTTCTTC. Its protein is CAWMGGTNNEQFF.

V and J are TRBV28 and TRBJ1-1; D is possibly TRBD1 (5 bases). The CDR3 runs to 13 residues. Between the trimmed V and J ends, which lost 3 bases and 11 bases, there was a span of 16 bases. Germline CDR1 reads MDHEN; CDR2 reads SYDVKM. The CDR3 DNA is TGTGCCAGCAGTTTGGCGGGGCTTGCACAGGCTTTCTTT. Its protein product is CASSLAGLAQAFF.

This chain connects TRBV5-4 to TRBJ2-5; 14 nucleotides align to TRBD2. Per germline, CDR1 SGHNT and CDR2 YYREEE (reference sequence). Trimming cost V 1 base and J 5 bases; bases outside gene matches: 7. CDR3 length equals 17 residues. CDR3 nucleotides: TGTGCCAGCAGCTTGCGACTAGCGGGAGGGAGGGGGGAGACCCAGTACTTC. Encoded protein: CASSLRLAGGRGETQYF.

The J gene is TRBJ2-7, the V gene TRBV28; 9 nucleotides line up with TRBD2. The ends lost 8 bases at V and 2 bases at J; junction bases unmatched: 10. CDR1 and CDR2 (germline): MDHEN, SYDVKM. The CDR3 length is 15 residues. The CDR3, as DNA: TGTGCCAGCGGCCCAGGACTAGCGCAAACCTACGAGCAGTACTTC. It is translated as CASGPGLAQTYEQYF. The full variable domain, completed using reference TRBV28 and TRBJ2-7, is DVKVTQSSRYLVKRTGEKVFLECVQDMDHENMFWYRQDPGLGLRLIYFSYDVKMKEKGDIPEGYSVSREKKERFSLILESASTNQTSMYLCASGPGLAQTYEQYFGPGTRLTVT.

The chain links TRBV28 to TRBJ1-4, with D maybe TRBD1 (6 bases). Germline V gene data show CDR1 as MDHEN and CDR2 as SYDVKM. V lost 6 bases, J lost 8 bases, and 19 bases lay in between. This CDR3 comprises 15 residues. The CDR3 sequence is CASRPTGALREKLFF. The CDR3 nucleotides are TGTGCCAGCAGACCCACGGGGGCCCTGCGGGAAAAACTGTTTTTT.

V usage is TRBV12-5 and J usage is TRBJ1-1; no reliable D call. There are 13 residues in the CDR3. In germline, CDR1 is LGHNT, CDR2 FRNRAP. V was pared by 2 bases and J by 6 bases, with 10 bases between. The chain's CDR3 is CASGLSPGAEAFF. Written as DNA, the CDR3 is TGTGCTAGTGGTTTGTCCCCCGGGGCTGAAGCTTTCTTT.

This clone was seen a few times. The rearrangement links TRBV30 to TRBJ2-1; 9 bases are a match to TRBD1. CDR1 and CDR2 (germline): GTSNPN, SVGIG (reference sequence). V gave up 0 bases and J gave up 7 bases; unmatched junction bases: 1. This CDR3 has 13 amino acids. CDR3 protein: CAWSVGTGNEQFF. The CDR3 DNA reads TGTGCCTGGAGTGTGGGGACAGGGAATGAGCAGTTCTTC.

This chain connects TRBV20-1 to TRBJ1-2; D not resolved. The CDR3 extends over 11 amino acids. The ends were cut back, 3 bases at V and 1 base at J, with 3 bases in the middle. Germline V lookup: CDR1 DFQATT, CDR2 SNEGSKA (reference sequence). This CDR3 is CSASHNYGYTF. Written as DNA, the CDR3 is TGCAGTGCTAGCCATAACTATGGCTACACCTTC.

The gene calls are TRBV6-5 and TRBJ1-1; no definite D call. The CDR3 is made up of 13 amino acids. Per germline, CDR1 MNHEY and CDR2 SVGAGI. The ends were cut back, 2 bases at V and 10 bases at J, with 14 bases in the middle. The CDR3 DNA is TGTGCCAGCAGTTACAAGGCTGACGCTGGAGCTTTCTTT. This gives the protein CASSYKADAGAFF.

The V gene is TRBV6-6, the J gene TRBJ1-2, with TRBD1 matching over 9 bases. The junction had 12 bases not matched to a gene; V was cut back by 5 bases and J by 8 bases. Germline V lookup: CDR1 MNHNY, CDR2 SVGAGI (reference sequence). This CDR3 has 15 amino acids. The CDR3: CASSHRDRVSGGYTF. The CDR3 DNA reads TGTGCCAGCAGTCACCGGGACAGGGTTAGTGGAGGCTACACCTTC.

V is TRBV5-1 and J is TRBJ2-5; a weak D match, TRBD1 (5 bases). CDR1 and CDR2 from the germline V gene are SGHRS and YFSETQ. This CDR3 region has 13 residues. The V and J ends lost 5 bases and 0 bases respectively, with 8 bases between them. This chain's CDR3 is CASSSGYQETQYF. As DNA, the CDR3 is TGCGCCAGCAGTTCAGGGTACCAAGAGACCCAGTACTTC.

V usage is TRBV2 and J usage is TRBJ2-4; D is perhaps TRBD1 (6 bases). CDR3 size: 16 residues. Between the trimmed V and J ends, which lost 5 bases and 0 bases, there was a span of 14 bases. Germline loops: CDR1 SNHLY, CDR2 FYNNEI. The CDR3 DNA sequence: TGTGCCAGCAGTACCCCAAGGGGGATAGCCAAAAACATTCAGTACTTC. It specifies CASSTPRGIAKNIQYF.

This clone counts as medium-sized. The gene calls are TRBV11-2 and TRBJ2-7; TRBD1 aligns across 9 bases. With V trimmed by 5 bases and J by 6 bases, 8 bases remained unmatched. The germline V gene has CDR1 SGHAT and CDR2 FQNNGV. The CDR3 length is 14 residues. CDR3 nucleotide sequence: TGTGCCAGCAGCCCACAGGGGGCCACGCGCGAGCAGTACTTC. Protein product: CASSPQGATREQYF.

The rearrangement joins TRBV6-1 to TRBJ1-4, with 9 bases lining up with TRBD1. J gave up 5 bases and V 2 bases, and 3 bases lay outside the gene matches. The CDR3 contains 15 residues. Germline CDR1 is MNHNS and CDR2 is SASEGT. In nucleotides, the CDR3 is TGTGCCAGCAGTGAAACCGGGACAGGGAATGAAAAACTGTTTTTT. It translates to CASSETGTGNEKLFF.

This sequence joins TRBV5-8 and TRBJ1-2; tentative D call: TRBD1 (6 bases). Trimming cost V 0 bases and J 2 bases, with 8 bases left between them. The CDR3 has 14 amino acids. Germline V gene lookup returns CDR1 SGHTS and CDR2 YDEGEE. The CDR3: CASSLGGTNYGYTF. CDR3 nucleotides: TGTGCCAGCAGCTTGGGGGGGACAAACTATGGCTACACCTTC.